Below, 6 T cell receptor beta chains from the same sample are listed, as sequenced in a study of blood T cells in healthy people across ages. Combining a sample-barcoded 5' primer with a J-beta primer mix, a second PCR ran for roughly 7 to 12 cycles. TCRdb passed the 5' RACE reads through MiXCR, listing each CDR3 protein once. The sample holds 550,000 to 600,000 distinct CDR3 sequences; 27% are singletons and the top ten take approximately 17%. The source material was blood. The source of these receptors is an older woman in good health.

The chain combines TRBV6-1 with TRBJ1-2; 7 nucleotides agree with TRBD1. CDR1 is MNHNS, CDR2 SASEGT, per germline. This CDR3 has 16 amino acids. Unmatched junction bases numbered 6, after V lost 2 bases and J lost 0 bases. CDR3 sequence reads: CASSERGTAPNYGYTF. CDR3 DNA sequence: TGTGCCAGCAGTGAAAGGGGGACAGCCCCTAACTATGGCTACACCTTC.

The rearrangement uses TRBV18 and TRBJ2-5; D gene uncertain. V was cut by 0 bases and J by 2 bases, with 7 bases left in between. The germline CDR1 and CDR2 sequences are KGHSH and LQKENI. The CDR3 is made up of 14 amino acids. The DNA of the CDR3 is TGTGCCAGCTCACCACCCTTATCACAAGAGACCCAGTACTTC. It codes for CASSPPLSQETQYF.

This clonotype has a count of ten or more. This chain uses TRBV11-2 with TRBJ1-2; D is uncertain. The germline V and J ends were trimmed by 5 bases and 6 bases, with 4 bases remaining between them. Germline V gives CDR1 SGHAT, CDR2 FQNNGV. CDR3 size: 10 residues. The chain's CDR3 is CASSRNGYTF. Here the CDR3 DNA reads TGTGCCAGCAGCCGGAATGGCTACACCTTC. Filled out from reference TRBV11-2 and TRBJ1-2, the complete variable domain reads EAGVAQSPRYKIIEKRQSVAFWCNPISGHATLYWYQQILGQGPKLLIQFQNNGVVDDSQLPKDRFSAERLKGVDSTLKIQPAKLEDSAVYLCASSRNGYTFGSGTRLTVV.

In this sample, this clonotype turned up a few times. This chain uses TRBV7-2 with TRBJ2-1, with 7 positions matching TRBD2. CDR3 size: 15 residues. Germline loops: CDR1 SGHTA, CDR2 FQGNSA. J lost 6 bases, V lost 1 base, and 6 bases had no gene match. The CDR3, as DNA: TGTGCCAGCAGCTTAGAAGGACTAGGGTCCAATGAGCAGTTCTTC. Residues: CASSLEGLGSNEQFF.

The gene calls are TRBV20-1 and TRBJ2-7; tentative D call: TRBD2 (5 bases). Germline V CDR1 and CDR2: DFQATT, SNEGSKA (reference sequence). CDR3 length: 13 amino acids. Deletions cut 7 bases from V and 3 bases from J, with 16 bases between. As DNA, the CDR3 is TGCAGTGTTAGGAAATACGGGGACTACGAGCAGTACTTC. Translated: CSVRKYGDYEQYF.

The chain combines TRBV5-1 with TRBJ1-4, with D unclear. The germline V gene encodes CDR1 SGHRS and CDR2 YFSETQ. Trimming took off 3 bases at V and 6 bases at J, with 12 bases between the two ends. The CDR3 totals 14 residues. As DNA, the CDR3 is TGCGCCAGCAGCTCAGCTACAGCGGATGAAAAACTGTTTTTT. Protein: CASSSATADEKLFF.